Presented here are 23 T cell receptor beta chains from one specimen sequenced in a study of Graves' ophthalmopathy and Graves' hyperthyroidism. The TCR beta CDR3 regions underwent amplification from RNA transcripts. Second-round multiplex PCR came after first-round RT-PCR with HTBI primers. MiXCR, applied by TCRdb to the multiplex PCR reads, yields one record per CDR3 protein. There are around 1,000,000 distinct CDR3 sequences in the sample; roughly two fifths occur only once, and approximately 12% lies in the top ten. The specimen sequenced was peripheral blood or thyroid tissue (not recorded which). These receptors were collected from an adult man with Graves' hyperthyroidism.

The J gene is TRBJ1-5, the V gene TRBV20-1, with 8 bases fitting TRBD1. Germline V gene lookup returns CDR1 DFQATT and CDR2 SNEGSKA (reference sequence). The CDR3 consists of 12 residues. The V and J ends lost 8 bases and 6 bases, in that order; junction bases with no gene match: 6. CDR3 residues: CSRQGPGQPQHF. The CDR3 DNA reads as TGCAGTCGACAGGGGCCGGGTCAGCCCCAGCATTTT.

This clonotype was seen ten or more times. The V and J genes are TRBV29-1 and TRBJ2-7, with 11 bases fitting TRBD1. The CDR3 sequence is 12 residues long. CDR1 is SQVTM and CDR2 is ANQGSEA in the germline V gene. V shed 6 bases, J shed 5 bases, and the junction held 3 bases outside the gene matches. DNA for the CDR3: TGCAGCGTGGGACAGGGGGGTAACGAGCAGTACTTC. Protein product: CSVGQGGNEQYF.

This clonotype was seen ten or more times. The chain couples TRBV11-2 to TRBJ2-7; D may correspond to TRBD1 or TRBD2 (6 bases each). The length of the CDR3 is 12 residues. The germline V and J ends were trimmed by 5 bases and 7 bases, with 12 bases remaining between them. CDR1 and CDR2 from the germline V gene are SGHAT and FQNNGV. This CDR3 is CASSLIGGEQYF. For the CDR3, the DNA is TGTGCCAGCAGCCTGATAGGGGGGGAGCAGTACTTC.

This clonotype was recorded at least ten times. The CDR3 DNA reads TGTGCCAGCAGTGATTCGAGCCTAGCGACCCAAGAGACCCAGTACTTC. It codes for CASSDSSLATQETQYF. The chain joins TRBV2 to TRBJ2-5, with TRBD2 as a possible D gene (6 bases). This CDR3 has 16 residues. Trimming took off 3 bases at V and 1 base at J, with 15 bases between the two ends. Germline CDR1 is SNHLY and CDR2 is FYNNEI.

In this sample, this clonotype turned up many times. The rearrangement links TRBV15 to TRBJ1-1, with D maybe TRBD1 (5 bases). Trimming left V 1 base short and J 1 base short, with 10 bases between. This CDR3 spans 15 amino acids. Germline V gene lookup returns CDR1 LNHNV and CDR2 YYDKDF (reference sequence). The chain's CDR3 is CATSRVGTPNTEAFF. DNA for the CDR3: TGTGCCACCAGCAGAGTCGGGACCCCGAACACTGAAGCTTTCTTT.

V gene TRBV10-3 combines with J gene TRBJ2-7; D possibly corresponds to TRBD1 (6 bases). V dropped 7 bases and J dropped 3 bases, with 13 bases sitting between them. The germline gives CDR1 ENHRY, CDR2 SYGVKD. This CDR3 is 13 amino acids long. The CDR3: CAITPDSGYEQYF. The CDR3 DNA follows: TGTGCCATCACTCCGGACAGTGGCTACGAGCAGTACTTC.

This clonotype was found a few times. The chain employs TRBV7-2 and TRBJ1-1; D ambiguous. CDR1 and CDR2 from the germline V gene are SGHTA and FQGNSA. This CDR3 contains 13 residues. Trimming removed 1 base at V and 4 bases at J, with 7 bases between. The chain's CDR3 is CASSLDQATEAFF. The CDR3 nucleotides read TGTGCCAGCAGCTTAGATCAGGCCACTGAAGCTTTCTTT.

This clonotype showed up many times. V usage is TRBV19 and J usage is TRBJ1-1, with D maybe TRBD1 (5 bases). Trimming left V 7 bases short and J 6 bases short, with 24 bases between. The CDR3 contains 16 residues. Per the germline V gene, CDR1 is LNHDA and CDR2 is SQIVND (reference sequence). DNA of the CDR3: TGTGCCAGTACCCTCTTATCCGGGACGGGAGTCGCTGAAGCTTTCTTT. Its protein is CASTLLSGTGVAEAFF.

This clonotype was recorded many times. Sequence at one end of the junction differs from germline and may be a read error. The CDR3, as DNA: TGCGCCAGCAGTGCACGGCAGGGGTCCTACGAGCAGTACTTC. Translating gives CASSARQGSYEQYF. The V call is TRBV19, the J call TRBJ2-7, with TRBD1 as a possible D gene (6 bases). The CDR3 spans 14 residues. From germline, CDR1 is LNHDA and CDR2 SQIVND (reference sequence).

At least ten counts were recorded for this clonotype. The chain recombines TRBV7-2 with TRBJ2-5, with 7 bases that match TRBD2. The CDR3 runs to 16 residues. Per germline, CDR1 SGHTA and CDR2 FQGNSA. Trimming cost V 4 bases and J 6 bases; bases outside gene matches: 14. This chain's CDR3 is CASSSQSVREWQTQYF. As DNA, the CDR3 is TGTGCCAGCAGCTCCCAGAGTGTGCGGGAGTGGCAGACCCAGTACTTC.

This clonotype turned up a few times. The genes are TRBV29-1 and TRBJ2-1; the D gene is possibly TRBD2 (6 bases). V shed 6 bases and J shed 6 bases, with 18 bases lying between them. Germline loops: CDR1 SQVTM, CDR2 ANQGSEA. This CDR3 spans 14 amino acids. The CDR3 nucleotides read TGCAGCGTCAACAGACCGGGACTGAGCAATGAGCAGTTCTTC. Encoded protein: CSVNRPGLSNEQFF.

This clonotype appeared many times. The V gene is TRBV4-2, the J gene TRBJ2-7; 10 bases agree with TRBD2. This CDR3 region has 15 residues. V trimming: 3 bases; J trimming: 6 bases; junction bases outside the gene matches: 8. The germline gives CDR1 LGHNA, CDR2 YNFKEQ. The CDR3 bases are TGTGCCAGCAGCCAGTCTCTAGCGGGAGCTCGCGAGCAGTACTTC. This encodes CASSQSLAGAREQYF.

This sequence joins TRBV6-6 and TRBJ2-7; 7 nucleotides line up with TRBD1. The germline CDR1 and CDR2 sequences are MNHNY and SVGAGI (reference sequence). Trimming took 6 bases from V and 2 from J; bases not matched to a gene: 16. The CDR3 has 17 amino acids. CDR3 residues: CASRRGQDRQGAYEQYF. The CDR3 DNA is TGTGCCAGCAGGCGAGGCCAAGACCGACAGGGAGCCTACGAGCAGTACTTC.

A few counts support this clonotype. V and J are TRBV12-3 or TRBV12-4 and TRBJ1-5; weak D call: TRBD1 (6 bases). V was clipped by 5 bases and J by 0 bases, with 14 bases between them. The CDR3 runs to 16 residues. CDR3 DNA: TGTGCCAGCAGTCCAGGGGTTCCCTATAGCAATCAGCCCCAGCATTTT. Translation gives CASSPGVPYSNQPQHF.

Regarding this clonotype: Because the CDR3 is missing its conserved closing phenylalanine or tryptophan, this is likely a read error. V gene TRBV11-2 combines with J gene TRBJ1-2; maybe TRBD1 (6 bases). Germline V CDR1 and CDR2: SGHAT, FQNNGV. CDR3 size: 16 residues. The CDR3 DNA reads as TGCGCCGGCAGCCAAGACGGTTCCGGGGAGACAGGTGGCTACACCCTC. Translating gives CAGSQDGSGETGGYTL.

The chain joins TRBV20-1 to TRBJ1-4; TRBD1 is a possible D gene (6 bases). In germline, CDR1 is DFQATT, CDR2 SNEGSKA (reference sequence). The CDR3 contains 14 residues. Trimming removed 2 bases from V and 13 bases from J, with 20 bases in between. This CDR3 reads CSARKRQAPQGLFF. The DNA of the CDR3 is TGCAGTGCTAGAAAGAGACAGGCCCCTCAGGGACTGTTTTTT.

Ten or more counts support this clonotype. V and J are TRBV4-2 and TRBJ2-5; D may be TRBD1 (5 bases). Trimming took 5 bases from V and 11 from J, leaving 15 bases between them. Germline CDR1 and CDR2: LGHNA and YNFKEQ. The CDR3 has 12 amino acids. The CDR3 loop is CASSRGLESQYF. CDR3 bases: TGTGCCAGCAGCAGGGGTCTAGAATCACAGTACTTC.

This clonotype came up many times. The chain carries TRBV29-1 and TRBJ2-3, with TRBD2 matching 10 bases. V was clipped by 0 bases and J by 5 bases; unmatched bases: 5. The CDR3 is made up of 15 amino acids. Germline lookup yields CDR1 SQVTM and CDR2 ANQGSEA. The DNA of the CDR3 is TGCAGCGTTGAAGATCGGGGACTAGCGAGAGATACGCAGTATTTT. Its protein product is CSVEDRGLARDTQYF.

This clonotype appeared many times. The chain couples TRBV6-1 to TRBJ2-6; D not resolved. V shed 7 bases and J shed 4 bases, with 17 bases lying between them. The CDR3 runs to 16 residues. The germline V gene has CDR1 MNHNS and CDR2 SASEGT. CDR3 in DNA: TGTGCCAGCAATGGCATCCTCTTCCCCGGGGCCAACGTCCTGACTTTC. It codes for CASNGILFPGANVLTF.

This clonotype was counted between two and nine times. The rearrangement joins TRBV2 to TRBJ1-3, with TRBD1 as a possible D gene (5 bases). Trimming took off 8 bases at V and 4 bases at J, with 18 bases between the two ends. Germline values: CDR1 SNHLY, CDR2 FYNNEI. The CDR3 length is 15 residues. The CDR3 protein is CASHGGSLVGNTIYF. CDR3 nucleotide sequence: TGTGCCAGCCACGGGGGGAGCCTCGTAGGAAACACCATATATTTT.

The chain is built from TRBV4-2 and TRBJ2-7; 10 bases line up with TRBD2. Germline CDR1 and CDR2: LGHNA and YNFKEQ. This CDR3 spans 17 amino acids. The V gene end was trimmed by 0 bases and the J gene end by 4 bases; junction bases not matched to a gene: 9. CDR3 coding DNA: TGTGCCAGCAGCCAAGACGGGCTAGCGGGGGATCTTTACGAGCAGTACTTC. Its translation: CASSQDGLAGDLYEQYF.

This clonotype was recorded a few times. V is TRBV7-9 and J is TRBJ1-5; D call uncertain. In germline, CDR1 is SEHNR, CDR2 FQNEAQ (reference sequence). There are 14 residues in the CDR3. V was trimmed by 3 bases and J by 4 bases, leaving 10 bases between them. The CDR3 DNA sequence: TGTGCCAGCAGCTTGGGCCCCTTAAATCAGCCCCAGCATTTT. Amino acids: CASSLGPLNQPQHF.

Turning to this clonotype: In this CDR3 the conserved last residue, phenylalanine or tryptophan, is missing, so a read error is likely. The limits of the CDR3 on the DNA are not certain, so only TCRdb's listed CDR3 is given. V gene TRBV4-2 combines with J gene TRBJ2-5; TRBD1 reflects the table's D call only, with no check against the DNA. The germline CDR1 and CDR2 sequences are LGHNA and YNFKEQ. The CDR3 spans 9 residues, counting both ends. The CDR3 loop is CASSHITGT.